This T cell receptor beta chain was retrieved from a study of CD8+CD57+ T cells in acquired aplastic anemia (dated by TCRdb to 2017 to 2018). In terms of the full investigation: A mean of about 3.2 ug of DNA, ranging from roughly 0.17 to 30 ug, was extracted from sorted CD4+ and CD8+ cells. Healthy donor samples averaged approximately 10 million reads for CD4+ and 11 million to 13 million for CD8+ cells.

Genomic DNA served as template for TCR beta VDJ combination and CDR3 sequence profiling. TCR repertoire sequencing was run on an Illumina HiSeq 2000. In the source study's methods: TRBV/TRBJ rearrangement plots, CDR3 size and DJ length profiles, and Simpson's diversity index were used to assess repertoires. The most abundant DNA sequence in the deep sequencing data was defined as the immunodominant clone. CDR3 amino acid sequences were checked for sharing across subjects and were also compared against the VDJdb database and published repertoires. TCRdb trimmed the raw reads at Q25, called clones with MiXCR and kept productive beta chains. CDR3 protein sequences are deduplicated, and each keeps its most common genes and DNA. The V and J calls here are based on TCRdb, not the publication. In this sample the table shows some 410,000 distinct CDR3 sequences, around 68% of which occur a single time. In total, the top ten clones hold under 5% of the sample.

In the study, sorted CD4+ and CD8+ blood T cells from patients with severe aplastic anemia and from healthy subjects underwent deep sequencing of TCR repertoires. Ficoll-Paque density gradient centrifugation was used to isolate peripheral blood mononuclear cells. Before DNA extraction, CD4+ and CD8+ T cells were sorted by FACS or by magnetic beads. V was cut back by 5 bases and J by 9 bases, leaving a gap of 17 bases between them. The germline V gene (reference sequence) supplies CDR1 SSHAT and CDR2 FNYEAQ. Counted from cysteine to phenylalanine, this CDR3 has 14 amino acids. The kept DNA is CDR3 alone, 42 bases in frame from the first base. As to this clonotype: No cognate antigen has been identified for it. The sample holds no much larger clone one base away, and base qualities are not on file.

The investigation overall reported the following: About 28 CD8+ CDR3 sequences were found in both patients and controls but appeared to be highly expressed in patients and within the immunodominant clones of the patients. Patients and healthy controls showed no significant difference in CD8+ Simpson's diversity (P=0.060).

The sample consisted of sorted CD4+, CD8+, or CD8+CD57+ T cells (not recorded which) from PBMCs. The receptor chain draws on TRBV7-7 and TRBJ1-3; the D gene cannot be named for sure. The receptor was isolated from a human donor in good health, serving as a control. The CDR3: CASSPGRSGGTIYF. The nucleotides read TGTGCCAGCAGCCCCGGGCGCTCTGGAGGCACCATATATTTT.